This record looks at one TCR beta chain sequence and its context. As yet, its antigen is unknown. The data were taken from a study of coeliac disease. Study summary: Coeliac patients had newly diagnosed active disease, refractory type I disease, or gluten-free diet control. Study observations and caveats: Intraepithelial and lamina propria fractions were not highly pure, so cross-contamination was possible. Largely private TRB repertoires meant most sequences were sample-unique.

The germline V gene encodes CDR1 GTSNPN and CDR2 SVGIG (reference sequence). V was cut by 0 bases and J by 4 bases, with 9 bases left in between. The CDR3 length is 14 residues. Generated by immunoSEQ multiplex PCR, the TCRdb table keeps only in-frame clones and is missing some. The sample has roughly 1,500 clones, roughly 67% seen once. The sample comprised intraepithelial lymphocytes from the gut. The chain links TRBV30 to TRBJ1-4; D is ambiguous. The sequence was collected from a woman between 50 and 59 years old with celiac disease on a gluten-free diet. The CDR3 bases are TGTGCCTGGAGTGTAGGTGGGAGTAATGAAAAACTGTTTTTT. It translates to CAWSVGGSNEKLFF.